This TCR beta chain was observed in a study of T cell changes during pregnancy in multiple sclerosis. The CDR3 has 15 residues. Germline CDR1 is SGHAT and CDR2 is FQNNGV. Trimming at V came to 3 bases and at J to 3 bases, leaving 6 bases not matched to a gene. Measured with immunoSEQ multiplex PCR; TCRdb has only the in-frame clones, and not every one. This table holds around 62,000 clones, 93% found once. The rearrangement joins TRBV11-2 to TRBJ2-7; 9 bases align to TRBD1. Sample: CD8+ T cells from peripheral blood mononuclear cells, taken in the second trimester of pregnancy. The TCR originated in a female donor with multiple sclerosis, enrolled in a pregnancy study. CDR3 in DNA: TGTGCCAGCAGCTTCGGGACAGGGAGAGGCTACGAGCAGTACTTC. This codes for CASSFGTGRGYEQYF.